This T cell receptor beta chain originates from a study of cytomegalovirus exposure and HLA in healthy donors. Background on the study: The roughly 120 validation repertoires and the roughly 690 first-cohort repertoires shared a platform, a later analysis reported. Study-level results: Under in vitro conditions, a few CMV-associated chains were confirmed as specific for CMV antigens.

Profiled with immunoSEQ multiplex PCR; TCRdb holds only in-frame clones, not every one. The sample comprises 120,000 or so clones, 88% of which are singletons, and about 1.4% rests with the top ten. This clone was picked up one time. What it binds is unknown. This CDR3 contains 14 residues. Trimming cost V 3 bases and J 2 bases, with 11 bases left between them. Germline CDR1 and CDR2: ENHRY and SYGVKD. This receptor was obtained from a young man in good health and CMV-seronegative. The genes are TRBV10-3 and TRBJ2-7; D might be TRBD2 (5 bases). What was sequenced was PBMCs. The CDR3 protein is CAISEGREAYEQYF. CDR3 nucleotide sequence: TGTGCCATCAGTGAAGGGAGAGAGGCCTACGAGCAGTACTTC.